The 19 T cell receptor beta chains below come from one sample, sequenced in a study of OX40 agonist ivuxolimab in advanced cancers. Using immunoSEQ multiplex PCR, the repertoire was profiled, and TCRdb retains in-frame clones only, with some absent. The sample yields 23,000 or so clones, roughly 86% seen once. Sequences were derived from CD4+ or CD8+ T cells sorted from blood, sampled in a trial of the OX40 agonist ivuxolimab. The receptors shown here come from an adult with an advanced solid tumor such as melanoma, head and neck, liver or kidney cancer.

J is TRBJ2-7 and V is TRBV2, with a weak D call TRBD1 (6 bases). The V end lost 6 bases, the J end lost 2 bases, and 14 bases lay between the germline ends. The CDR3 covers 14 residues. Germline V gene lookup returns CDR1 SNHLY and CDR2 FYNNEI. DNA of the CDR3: TGTGCCAGCAGCGACGACAGGTTAGCCTACGAGCAGTACTTC. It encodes CASSDDRLAYEQYF.

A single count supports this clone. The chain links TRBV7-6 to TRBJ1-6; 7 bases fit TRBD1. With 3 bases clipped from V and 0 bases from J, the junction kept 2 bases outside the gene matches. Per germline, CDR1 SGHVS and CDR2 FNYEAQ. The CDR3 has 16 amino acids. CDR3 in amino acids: CASSLRDSSYNSPLHF. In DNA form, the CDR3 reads TGTGCCAGCAGCTTGAGGGACAGCTCCTATAATTCACCCCTCCACTTT. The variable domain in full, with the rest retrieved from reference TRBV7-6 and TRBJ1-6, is GAGVSQSPRYKVTKRGQDVALRCDPISGHVSLYWYRQALGQGPEFLTYFNYEAQQDKSGLPNDRFSAERPEGSISTLTIQRTEQRDSAMYRCASSLRDSSYNSPLHFGNGTRLTVT.

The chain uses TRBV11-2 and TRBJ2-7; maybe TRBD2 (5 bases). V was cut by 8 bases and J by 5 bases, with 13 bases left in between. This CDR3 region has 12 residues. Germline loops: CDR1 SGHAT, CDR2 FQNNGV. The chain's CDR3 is CASESGIHEQYF. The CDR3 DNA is TGTGCCAGCGAATCCGGGATCCACGAGCAGTACTTC.

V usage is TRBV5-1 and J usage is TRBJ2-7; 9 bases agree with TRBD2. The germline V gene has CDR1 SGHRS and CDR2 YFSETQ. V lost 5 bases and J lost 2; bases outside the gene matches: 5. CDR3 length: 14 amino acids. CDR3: CASSQSGGPYEQYF. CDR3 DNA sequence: TGCGCCAGCAGTCAAAGCGGGGGGCCCTACGAGCAGTACTTC.

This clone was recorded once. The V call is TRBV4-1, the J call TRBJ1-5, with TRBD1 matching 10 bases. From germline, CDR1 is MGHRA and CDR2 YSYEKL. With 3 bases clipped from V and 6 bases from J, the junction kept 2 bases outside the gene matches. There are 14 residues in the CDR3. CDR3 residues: CASSQTGGGQPQHF. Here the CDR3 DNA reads TGCGCCAGCAGCCAGACAGGGGGCGGTCAGCCCCAGCATTTT.

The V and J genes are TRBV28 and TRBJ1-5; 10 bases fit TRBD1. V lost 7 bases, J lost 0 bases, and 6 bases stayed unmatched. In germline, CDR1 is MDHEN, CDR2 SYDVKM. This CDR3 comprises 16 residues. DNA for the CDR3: TGTGCCAGCACCCCGACAGGGGGCTATAGCAATCAGCCCCAGCATTTT. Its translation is CASTPTGGYSNQPQHF.

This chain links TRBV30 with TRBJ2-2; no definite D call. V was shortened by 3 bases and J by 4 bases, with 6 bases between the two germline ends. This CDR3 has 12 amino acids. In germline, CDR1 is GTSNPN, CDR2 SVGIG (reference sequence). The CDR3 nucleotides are TGTGCCTGGAGCGGTGTCACCGGGGAGCTGTTTTTT. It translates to CAWSGVTGELFF.

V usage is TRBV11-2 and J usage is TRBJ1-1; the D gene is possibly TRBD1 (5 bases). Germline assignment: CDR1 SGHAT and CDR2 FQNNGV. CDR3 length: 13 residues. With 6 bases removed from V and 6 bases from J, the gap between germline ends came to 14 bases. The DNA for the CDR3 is TGTGCCAGCAGGGAGAGGGGTGTGGCTGAAGCTTTCTTT. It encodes CASRERGVAEAFF. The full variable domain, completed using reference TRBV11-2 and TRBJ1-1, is EAGVAQSPRYKIIEKRQSVAFWCNPISGHATLYWYQQILGQGPKLLIQFQNNGVVDDSQLPKDRFSAERLKGVDSTLKIQPAKLEDSAVYLCASRERGVAEAFFGQGTRLTVV.

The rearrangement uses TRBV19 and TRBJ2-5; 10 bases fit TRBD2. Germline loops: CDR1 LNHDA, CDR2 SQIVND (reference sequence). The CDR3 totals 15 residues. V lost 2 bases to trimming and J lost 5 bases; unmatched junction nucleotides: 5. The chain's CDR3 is CASSISPSGSETQYF. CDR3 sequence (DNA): TGTGCCAGTAGTATAAGTCCTAGCGGGAGCGAGACCCAGTACTTC.

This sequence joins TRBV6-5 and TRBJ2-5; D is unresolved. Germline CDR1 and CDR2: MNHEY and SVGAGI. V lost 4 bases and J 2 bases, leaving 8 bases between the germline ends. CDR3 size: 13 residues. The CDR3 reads CASSSAWQETQYF. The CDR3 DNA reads TGTGCCAGCAGTTCGGCCTGGCAAGAGACCCAGTACTTC.

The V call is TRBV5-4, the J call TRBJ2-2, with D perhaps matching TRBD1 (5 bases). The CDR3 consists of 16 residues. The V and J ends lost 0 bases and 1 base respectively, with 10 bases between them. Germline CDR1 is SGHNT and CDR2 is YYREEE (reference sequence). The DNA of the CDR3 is TGTGCCAGCAGCTTGGGGAACCAGGGGAACACCGGGGAGCTGTTTTTT. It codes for CASSLGNQGNTGELFF.

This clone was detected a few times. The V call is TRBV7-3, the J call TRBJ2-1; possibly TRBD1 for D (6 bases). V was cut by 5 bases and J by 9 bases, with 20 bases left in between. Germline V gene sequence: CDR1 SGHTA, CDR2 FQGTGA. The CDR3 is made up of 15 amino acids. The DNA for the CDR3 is TGTGCCAGCAGCCAAGAGAGAGGGATACAGGGTGAGCAGTTCTTC. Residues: CASSQERGIQGEQFF.

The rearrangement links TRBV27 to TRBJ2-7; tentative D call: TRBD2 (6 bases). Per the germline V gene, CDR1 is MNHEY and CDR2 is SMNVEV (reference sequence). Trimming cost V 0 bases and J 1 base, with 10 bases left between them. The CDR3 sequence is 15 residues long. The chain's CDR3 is CASSLSSGTSYEQYF. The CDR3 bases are TGTGCCAGCAGTTTATCGTCAGGGACTTCCTACGAGCAGTACTTC.

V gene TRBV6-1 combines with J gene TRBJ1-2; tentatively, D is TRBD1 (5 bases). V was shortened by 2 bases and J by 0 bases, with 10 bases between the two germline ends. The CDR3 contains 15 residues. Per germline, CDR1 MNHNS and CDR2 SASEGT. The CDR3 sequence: CASSELTGPNYGYTF. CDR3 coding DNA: TGTGCCAGCAGTGAACTGACGGGACCTAACTATGGCTACACCTTC.

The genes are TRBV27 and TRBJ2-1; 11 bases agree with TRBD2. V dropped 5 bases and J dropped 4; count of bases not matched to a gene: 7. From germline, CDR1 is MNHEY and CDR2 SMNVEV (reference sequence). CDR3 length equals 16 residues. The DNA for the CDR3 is TGTGCCAGCAGTGAGATAGCGGGGGGGCTTTACAATGAGCAGTTCTTC. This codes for CASSEIAGGLYNEQFF.

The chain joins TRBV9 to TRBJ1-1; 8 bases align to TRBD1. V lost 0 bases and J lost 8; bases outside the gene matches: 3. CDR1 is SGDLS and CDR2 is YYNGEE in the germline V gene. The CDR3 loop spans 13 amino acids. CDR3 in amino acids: CASSVAGGPEAFF. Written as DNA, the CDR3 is TGTGCCAGCAGCGTAGCAGGGGGCCCCGAAGCTTTCTTT.

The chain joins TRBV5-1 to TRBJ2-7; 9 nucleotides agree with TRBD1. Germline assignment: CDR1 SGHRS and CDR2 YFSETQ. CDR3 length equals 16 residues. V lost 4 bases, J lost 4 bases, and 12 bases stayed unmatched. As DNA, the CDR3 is TGCGCCAGCAGCCTCACACCTACAGGGGGCGCTTACGAGCAGTACTTC. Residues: CASSLTPTGGAYEQYF.

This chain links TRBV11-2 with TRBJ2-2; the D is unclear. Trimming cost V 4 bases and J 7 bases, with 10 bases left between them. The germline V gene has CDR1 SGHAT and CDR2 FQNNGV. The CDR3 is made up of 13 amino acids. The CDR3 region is CASSWLVGGELFF. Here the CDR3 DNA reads TGTGCCAGCAGCTGGCTCGTTGGCGGGGAGCTGTTTTTT.

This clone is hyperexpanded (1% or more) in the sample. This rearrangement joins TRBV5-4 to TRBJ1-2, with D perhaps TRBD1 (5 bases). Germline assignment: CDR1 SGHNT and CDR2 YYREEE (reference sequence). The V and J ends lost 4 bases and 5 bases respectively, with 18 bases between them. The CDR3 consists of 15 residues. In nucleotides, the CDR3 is TGTGCCAGCAGCCCTCTCGAACAGGCCGTTTATGGCTACACCTTC. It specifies CASSPLEQAVYGYTF.